This T cell receptor (beta chain) was retrieved from a study of T cell clonotyping in hematopoietic cell transplantation. Germline V gene lookup returns CDR1 SGDLS and CDR2 YYNGEE. J was trimmed by 4 bases and V by 2 bases; bases with no gene match: 1. CDR3 size: 13 residues. Comments on this clone: Its antigen is not identified. The same CDR3 can be traced to other DNA sequences in this sample.

Samples: about 28 days before transplant, then days 30, 100 and 180 after. Study observations and caveats: Higher Inverse Simpson Index values in graft donor and pretransplant recipient predicted broader posttransplant TCR diversity. At the given depth, recipient repertoires were over 95% de novo clonotypes. Recipient TCR diversity dropped after transplant; expanded clonotypes rose from day 30 to 180.

Clones were sequenced by immunoSEQ multiplex PCR, and TCRdb holds only the in-frame ones, with some missing. The profile shows approximately 5,400 clones, roughly 72% of them singletons. The genes are TRBV9 and TRBJ1-1; 8 positions agree with TRBD1. The receptor's source is a male patient between 60 and 69 years old who had an allogeneic stem cell transplant, so T cells may come from the graft donor. Some clones in this sample may be carry-over from other donors' samples. The sample consisted of peripheral blood mononuclear cells, taken 100 days after allogeneic stem cell transplant. CDR3 coding DNA: TGTGCCAGCAGCGTCGGGACAGGCACTGAAGCTTTCTTT. Residues: CASSVGTGTEAFF.